The text below deals with one T cell receptor (beta chain). This CDR3 is 19 amino acids long. Germline V gene sequence: CDR1 LGHDT, CDR2 YNNKEL (reference sequence). V was trimmed by 2 bases and J by 7 bases, leaving 24 bases between them. Authors' data handling: Estimates of nucleated cell counts were drawn from the amplification of reference gene primers. TCRdb's table, derived via immunoSEQ multiplex PCR, lists solely in-frame clones and lacks some. V, J and clone size are taken as reported in that table, and D and trimming were inferred from the DNA itself. Here the sample spans 240,000 or so clones, about 80% being singletons. These data originate in a study of blood T cell repertoires in COVID-19. Study overall: Both acute and convalescent COVID-19 samples were obtained from the United States, Italy and Spain. From T cells, B-cell-depleted T cells, or PBMCs came the material, which was cDNA or gDNA.

Sequences were obtained from peripheral blood. The chain employs TRBV3-1 (or the pseudogene TRBV3-2) and TRBJ1-6, with unresolved D. The TCR comes from a woman older than 75 with acute or convalescent COVID-19. This chain's CDR3 is CASSQFWMRRRRSNSPLHF. The CDR3 nucleotides are TGTGCCAGCAGCCAATTTTGGATGCGGAGGAGGCGTTCAAATTCACCCCTCCACTTT.